Following are 19 T cell receptor beta chains from one sample sequenced in a study of CD8+ T cells in alopecia areata. Sample treatment: oral pan-JAK inhibitor, 5-10 mg twice daily. Extraction of RNA preceded its reverse transcription into cDNA, which served as the sequencing template. Profiled with immunoSEQ multiplex PCR; TCRdb holds only in-frame clones, not every one. Of hundreds of thousands of clones detected, roughly 60% appear once; the ten largest clones hold 0.9% to 0.95%. This sample comprised CD4+ T cells sorted from blood, obtained at week 52, from a patient treated with tofacitinib. The receptor set was obtained from a human donor with alopecia areata.

The chain combines TRBV29-1 with TRBJ2-3; TRBD2 matches 8 bases. The CDR3 extends over 15 amino acids. The J segment lost 5 bases and the V segment lost 7 bases, leaving 14 bases of the junction unmatched. CDR1 is SQVTM and CDR2 is ANQGSEA in the germline V gene. The CDR3 loop reads CSATTVAGSGDTQYF. The DNA of the CDR3 is TGCAGCGCTACGACCGTAGCGGGGTCCGGAGATACGCAGTATTTT.

The chain is built from TRBV9 and TRBJ2-3; the D is unclear. CDR3 length: 16 residues. V shed 0 bases and J shed 3 bases, with 14 bases lying between them. Germline values: CDR1 SGDLS, CDR2 YYNGEE. CDR3 residues: CASSVGSTAGTDTQYF. The DNA of the CDR3 is TGTGCCAGCAGCGTAGGTTCCACGGCTGGAACAGATACGCAGTATTTT.

This clone was observed many times. The chain employs TRBV7-2 and TRBJ2-5; D remains unclear. V was cut by 2 bases and J by 5 bases, with 9 bases left in between. CDR3 size: 13 residues. The germline CDR1 and CDR2 sequences are SGHTA and FQGNSA. The chain's CDR3 is CASSLSPGETQYF. The CDR3 nucleotides read TGTGCCAGCAGCTTAAGTCCCGGGGAGACCCAGTACTTC.

The chain employs TRBV30 and TRBJ1-1; TRBD1 matches at 7 bases. CDR3 length equals 14 residues. After removal of 0 bases from V and 3 bases from J, the junction contained 4 bases not matched to a gene. Germline V lookup: CDR1 GTSNPN, CDR2 SVGIG (reference sequence). The chain's CDR3 is CAWSVGGQYTEAFF. CDR3 coding DNA: TGTGCCTGGAGTGTCGGGGGACAGTACACTGAAGCTTTCTTT.

The chain links TRBV30 to TRBJ1-2; unclear D gene. Trimming pared 2 bases from V and 1 base from J, leaving 5 bases between. Looked up from germline, CDR1 is GTSNPN and CDR2 is SVGIG (reference sequence). This CDR3 contains 12 residues. This CDR3 is CAWSLVNYGYTF. CDR3 nucleotide sequence: TGTGCCTGGAGTTTAGTTAACTATGGCTACACCTTC.

This chain connects TRBV15 to TRBJ2-3; 8 nucleotides match TRBD2. The CDR3 totals 17 residues. The J segment lost 0 bases and the V segment lost 2 bases, leaving 7 bases of the junction unmatched. CDR1 and CDR2 from the germline V gene are LNHNV and YYDKDF (reference sequence). The CDR3 protein is CATSRRLLAGSTDTQYF. For the CDR3, the DNA is TGTGCCACCAGCAGACGCCTCTTAGCGGGAAGCACAGATACGCAGTATTTT.

The chain employs TRBV11-2 and TRBJ2-3; 9 nucleotides align to TRBD2. V gave up 5 bases and J gave up 3 bases; unmatched junction bases: 6. Germline V lookup: CDR1 SGHAT, CDR2 FQNNGV. The CDR3 is 15 residues long. CDR3 loop: CASSRLAGVTDTQYF. The CDR3 DNA reads as TGTGCCAGCAGCCGTTTAGCGGGGGTGACAGATACGCAGTATTTT.

This clone showed up just a few times. The J gene is TRBJ2-6, the V gene TRBV29-1; TRBD1 matches 7 bases. The V gene end was trimmed by 4 bases and the J gene end by 6 bases; junction bases not matched to a gene: 3. Looked up from germline, CDR1 is SQVTM and CDR2 is ANQGSEA. The CDR3 loop spans 13 amino acids. The chain's CDR3 is CSVGQGEANVLTF. CDR3 in DNA: TGCAGCGTTGGACAGGGTGAGGCCAACGTCCTGACTTTC.

This rearrangement joins TRBV4-1 to TRBJ2-6; D is possibly TRBD2 (6 bases). The CDR3 spans 16 residues. Germline CDR1 is MGHRA and CDR2 is YSYEKL. The germline V and J ends were trimmed by 0 bases and 2 bases, with 8 bases remaining between them. The CDR3 bases are TGCGCCAGCAGCCAAGATTGGGGGGCTGGGGCCAACGTCCTGACTTTC. Protein sequence: CASSQDWGAGANVLTF.

The chain has TRBV6-5 and TRBJ1-6; D remains ambiguous. CDR1 and CDR2 from the germline V gene are MNHEY and SVGAGI. V was pared by 8 bases and J by 9 bases, with 20 bases between. The CDR3 has 15 residues. The chain's CDR3 is CASQTDGTWGSPLHF. In nucleotides, the CDR3 is TGTGCCAGCCAAACGGACGGAACCTGGGGTTCACCCCTCCACTTT.

The rearrangement joins TRBV2 to TRBJ1-1; D unclear. The germline V and J ends were trimmed by 9 bases and 0 bases, with 14 bases remaining between them. Germline V gene sequence: CDR1 SNHLY, CDR2 FYNNEI. The CDR3 length is 14 residues. CDR3 in DNA: TGTGCCAGTGAACTCATCCCCGTGAACACTGAAGCTTTCTTT. Protein sequence: CASELIPVNTEAFF.

This clone has a handful of counts. The chain employs TRBV30 and TRBJ1-6; D not certain. Germline V CDR1 and CDR2: GTSNPN, SVGIG (reference sequence). CDR3 length equals 18 residues. V was clipped by 0 bases and J by 10 bases, with 25 bases between them. As DNA, the CDR3 is TGTGCCTGGAGTGTACGGGCCAGCCCGGGGTGGTCACCGTCACCCCTCCACTTT. It yields the protein CAWSVRASPGWSPSPLHF.

There are many counts of this clone. The rearrangement uses TRBV10-3 and TRBJ2-1; tentatively, D is TRBD1 or TRBD2 (5 bases each). V was shortened by 0 bases and J by 0 bases, with 9 bases between the two germline ends. The germline V gene has CDR1 ENHRY and CDR2 SYGVKD. The CDR3 has 16 residues. The DNA for the CDR3 is TGTGCCATCAGTGAGTCGGGGGAGAGCTCCTACAATGAGCAGTTCTTC. Its translation: CAISESGESSYNEQFF.

This chain joins TRBV30 and TRBJ2-7, with 8 bases aligning to TRBD2. The CDR3 length is 14 residues. Trimming took 4 bases from V and 4 from J; bases not matched to a gene: 9. Germline V gene lookup returns CDR1 GTSNPN and CDR2 SVGIG (reference sequence). The CDR3 DNA sequence: TGTGCCTGGACCACGGGAGGGGCCACGTACGAGCAGTACTTC. Encoded protein: CAWTTGGATYEQYF.

The rearrangement uses TRBV11-2 and TRBJ2-4; 8 bases align to TRBD1. Germline V gene sequence: CDR1 SGHAT, CDR2 FQNNGV. This CDR3 contains 18 residues. Losses at the gene ends were 5 bases for V and 0 bases for J; bases not matched to a gene: 12. The CDR3 DNA reads as TGTGCCAGCAGCCCCGGGACAGGATTTGATACAGCCAAAAACATTCAGTACTTC. Translating gives CASSPGTGFDTAKNIQYF.

This chain joins TRBV5-1 and TRBJ2-5, with a possible D match to TRBD1 (6 bases). The ends were cut back, 6 bases at V and 2 bases at J, with 8 bases in the middle. This CDR3 region has 12 residues. Germline CDR1 is SGHRS and CDR2 is YFSETQ. CDR3 sequence reads: CASTDSQETQYF. DNA of the CDR3: TGCGCCAGCACGGACAGTCAAGAGACCCAGTACTTC. The full variable domain, rest sourced from reference TRBV5-1 and TRBJ2-5, is KAGVTQTPRYLIKTRGQQVTLSCSPISGHRSVSWYQQTPGQGLQFLFEYFSETQRNKGNFPGRFSGRQFSNSRSEMNVSTLELGDSALYLCASTDSQETQYFGPGTRLLVL.

This clone was observed a single time. The V gene is TRBV10-3, the J gene TRBJ2-7; D may be TRBD1 (6 bases). The V gene's germline CDR1 is ENHRY and CDR2 SYGVKD. This CDR3 has 15 residues. Trimming took off 10 bases at V and 5 bases at J, with 24 bases between the two ends. Here the CDR3 reads CATTGTGQLTDEQYF. DNA for the CDR3: TGTGCCACTACGGGAACAGGACAGTTGACCGACGAGCAGTACTTC.

The chain couples TRBV14 to TRBJ2-7; TRBD1 matches 7 bases. Germline CDR1 and CDR2: SGHDN and FVKESK. The J segment lost 2 bases and the V segment lost 3 bases, leaving 4 bases of the junction unmatched. CDR3 length: 14 amino acids. CDR3: CASSQDRFPYEQYF. CDR3 nucleotides: TGTGCCAGCAGCCAGGACAGGTTTCCCTACGAGCAGTACTTC.

The chain couples TRBV2 to TRBJ1-3; D remains ambiguous. The length of the CDR3 is 15 residues. Germline CDR1 and CDR2: SNHLY and FYNNEI. With 2 bases removed from V and 3 bases from J, the gap between germline ends came to 11 bases. CDR3 loop: CASSELGRLGNTIYF. The CDR3 DNA reads as TGTGCCAGCAGTGAATTAGGCAGGCTTGGAAACACCATATATTTT. Combining the CDR3 with reference TRBV2 and TRBJ1-3 gives the whole variable domain EPEVTQTPSHQVTQMGQEVILRCVPISNHLYFYWYRQILGQKVEFLVSFYNNEISEKSEIFDDQFSVERPDGSNFTLKIRSTKLEDSAMYFCASSELGRLGNTIYFGEGSWLTVV.